This T cell receptor beta chain stems from a study of tumor-infiltrating lymphocytes in primary liver carcinoma. Overall study context: Resecting the tumor surgically was how the patients' primary liver carcinoma was treated. Samples gave roughly 3.5 to 7.5 million productive TCRbeta reads, similar across tissue types. Study-level points and caveats: Researchers found tumor-adjacent and tumor-blood pairs overlapped less than tumor region pairs.

Researchers drew blood RNA from unsorted whole blood and extracted germline DNA as well. Infection with HBV was chronic in patients; they were treatment-naive. Starting material of 400 to 600 ng total RNA yielded TCR beta cDNA via a constant-region primer. Investigators got TCR beta libraries out of three nested multiplex PCR rounds, done with slightly modified ARM-PCR. Rounds one and two of PCR, each of around 9 cycles, were primed with TRBV1-TRBV30 forward primers and a C-beta reverse primer. From the multiplex PCR reads, TCRdb called clonotypes with MiXCR, one entry per CDR3 protein. The profile shows approximately 310,000 distinct CDR3 sequences, 55% to 65% of them singletons. The CDR3 has 13 residues. The germline CDR1 and CDR2 sequences are KGHSH and LQKENI. Points on this clonotype: The antigen remains undetermined. Mismatch with germline at one junction end may stem from a read error.

Sequenced material: peripheral blood. The clonotype comes from a middle-aged man with primary liver carcinoma and hepatitis B virus infection. The chain has TRBV18 and TRBJ1-5; D is unresolved. This CDR3 reads CASSPSINQLQHF. CDR3 sequence (DNA): TGTGCCAGCTCACCAAGCATTAATCAGCTCCAGCATTTT.